Listed below are T cell receptor beta chains from one sample, sequenced in a study of T cell clonotyping in hematopoietic cell transplantation. This table comes from immunoSEQ multiplex PCR, and its TCRdb copy is limited to in-frame clones, with some not included. The data contain approximately 20,000 clones, 86% of them seen just once; the ten biggest clones take up under 10%. Here the sequenced sample was peripheral blood mononuclear cells, taken before stem cell transplant. The source is a man aged 45-60 years with acute myeloid leukemia. Some clones in this sample may be carry-over from other donors' samples. The CDR3 runs from the conserved cysteine through the conserved F or W. Fields, in order: J gene, V gene, D gene, clone size, CDR3 protein, CDR3 DNA. D genes are given only for firm matches. Size tells how often a clone was seen (once, few, many) or the class of an expanded clone, and some rows leave it out.

TRBJ1-2	TRBV29-1	NA	NA	CSVIQGYGYTF	TGCAGCGTGATTCAGGGATATGGCTACACCTTC
TRBJ2-3	TRBV7-3	NA	NA	CASSPSGGDTQYF	TGTGCCAGCAGCCCCTCCGGTGGAGATACGCAGTATTTT
TRBJ1-4	TRBV2	TRBD1	NA	CASGRQGRGEKLFF	TGTGCCAGCGGAAGACAGGGTCGGGGTGAAAAACTGTTTTTT
TRBJ1-1	TRBV5-6	TRBD1	NA	CASSANLGTANTEAFF	TGTGCCAGCAGCGCGAACCTAGGGACAGCGAACACTGAAGCTTTCTTT
TRBJ1-2	TRBV15	NA	NA	CATSPGQFYGYTF	TGTGCCACCAGCCCCGGACAGTTCTATGGCTACACCTTC
TRBJ1-1	TRBV10-3	NA	NA	CAIMGTRTTEAFF	TGTGCCATCATGGGGACTAGGACCACTGAAGCTTTCTTT
TRBJ2-7	TRBV25-1	NA	NA	CASSDRGPGYEQYF	TGTGCCAGCAGTGACAGGGGCCCGGGATACGAGCAGTACTTC
TRBJ2-7	TRBV5-4	TRBD1	NA	CASSYGQVSSYEQYF	TGTGCCAGCAGCTACGGACAGGTGAGCTCCTACGAGCAGTACTTC
TRBJ1-2	TRBV5-8	NA	NA	CASSLDSTYGYTF	TGTGCCAGCAGCTTGGACAGCACCTATGGCTACACCTTC
TRBJ1-3	TRBV27	NA	NA	CASAPGAGNTIYF	TGTGCCAGCGCACCGGGAGCCGGAAACACCATATATTTT
TRBJ1-1	TRBV6-1	TRBD1	NA	CASSQQGAGTEAFF	TGTGCCAGCAGTCAACAGGGGGCAGGCACTGAAGCTTTCTTT
TRBJ2-7	TRBV6-5	TRBD2	few	CASSYSSGGYEQYF	TGTGCCAGCAGTTACAGTAGCGGGGGTTACGAGCAGTACTTC
TRBJ1-4	TRBV5-1	TRBD1	NA	CASAQGEGEKLFF	TGCGCCAGCGCCCAGGGGGAGGGTGAAAAACTGTTTTTT
TRBJ1-1	TRBV10-3	TRBD1	NA	CAISESIGGASVSEAFF	TGTGCCATCAGTGAGTCGATAGGGGGCGCGTCGGTCTCTGAAGCTTTCTTT
TRBJ1-1	TRBV7-6	TRBD1	NA	CASSPQGTYTEAFF	TGTGCCAGCAGCCCACAGGGGACCTACACTGAAGCTTTCTTT